The TCR beta chain under discussion was sequenced for a study of Graves' ophthalmopathy and Graves' hyperthyroidism. Regarding the study as a whole: Classification of ophthalmopathy versus stable hyperthyroidism by a 13-signature model yielded around 88% sensitivity and around 76% specificity. Blood samples also showed most expanded thyroid clonotypes exceeding 0.001 frequency.

This clonotype was picked up many times. The antigen is not known. Amplification targeted the TCR beta CDR3 regions, with RNA transcripts as the source material. HTBI primers primed a first-round RT-PCR, and a second-round multiplex PCR followed. TCRdb re-analysed the multiplex PCR reads in MiXCR, keeping a single row per CDR3 protein. The data contain over 650,000 distinct CDR3 sequences, roughly 41% of them seen just once; the ten biggest clones take up over 2.5%. The authors diagnosed from clinical symptoms, serum thyroxine, TRAb, thyroid ultrasound and orbital computed tomography. Germline loops: CDR1 ENHRY, CDR2 SYGVKD. The CDR3 length is 15 residues. V was trimmed by 3 bases and J by 8 bases, leaving 19 bases between them.

The origin of this receptor is an adult man with Graves' ophthalmopathy. The V and J genes are TRBV10-3 and TRBJ1-2, with D unclear. The sequencing sample was made of peripheral blood. CDR3 amino acids: CAISDGEGGSYGYTF. The CDR3 bases are TGTGCCATCAGTGACGGAGAGGGCGGGTCCTACGGCTACACCTTC.